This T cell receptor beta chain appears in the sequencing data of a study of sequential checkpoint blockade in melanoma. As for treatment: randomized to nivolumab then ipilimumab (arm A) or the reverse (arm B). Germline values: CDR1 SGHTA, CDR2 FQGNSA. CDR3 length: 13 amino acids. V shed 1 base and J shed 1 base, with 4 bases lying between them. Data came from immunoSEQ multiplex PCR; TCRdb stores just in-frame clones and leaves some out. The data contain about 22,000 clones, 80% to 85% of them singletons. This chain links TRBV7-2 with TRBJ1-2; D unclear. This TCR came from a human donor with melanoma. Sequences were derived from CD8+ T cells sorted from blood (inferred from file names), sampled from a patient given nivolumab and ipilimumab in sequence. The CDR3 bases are TGTGCCAGCAGCTTAGGACTTAACTATGGCTACACCTTC. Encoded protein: CASSLGLNYGYTF. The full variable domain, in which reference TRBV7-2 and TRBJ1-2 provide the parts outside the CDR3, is GAGVSQSPSNKVTEKGKDVELRCDPISGHTALYWYRQSLGQGLEFLIYFQGNSAPDKSGLPSDRFSAERTGGSVSTLTIQRTQQEDSAVYLCASSLGLNYGYTFGSGTRLTVV.